A single sample is the source of the 15 T cell receptor beta chains below, sequenced in a study of T-cell memory formation after mild COVID-19. TCRdb recomputed calls from the 5' RACE reads with MiXCR, one row per CDR3 protein. The sample holds about 610,000 distinct CDR3 sequences, 17% seen once. The specimen was PBMCs or a T cell subset sorted from them (not recorded which). Receptors originate from an adult woman who had mild COVID-19 (a few samples of this study predate the infection). Cell type and time point are not known.

The V call is TRBV7-2, the J call TRBJ2-1, with a possible D match to TRBD2 (5 bases). The V and J ends lost 5 bases and 0 bases respectively, with 11 bases between them. The V gene's germline CDR1 is SGHTA and CDR2 FQGNSA. The CDR3 length is 15 residues. CDR3 amino acids: CASSQGAASYNEQFF. The CDR3, as DNA: TGTGCCAGCAGCCAAGGAGCGGCCTCCTACAATGAGCAGTTCTTC.

The chain recombines TRBV5-6 with TRBJ2-4; no definite D call. V was clipped by 4 bases and J by 3 bases, with 11 bases between them. The length of the CDR3 is 14 residues. Germline CDR1 reads SGHDT; CDR2 reads YYEEEE. CDR3 amino acids: CASSGRLGKNIQYF. CDR3 sequence (DNA): TGTGCCAGCAGCGGAAGGTTGGGCAAAAACATTCAGTACTTC.

About this clonotype: A much more abundant neighbour one base away suggests this may be a read error. The genes are TRBV18 and TRBJ2-2; D is uncertain. Trimming took 3 bases from V and 4 from J, leaving 3 bases between them. In germline, CDR1 is KGHSH, CDR2 LQKENI. The CDR3 runs to 12 residues. CDR3 DNA: TGTGCCAGCTCACCGACCACCGGGGAGCTGTTTTTT. The encoded protein is CASSPTTGELFF.

This clonotype occurred a few times. The genes are TRBV6-2 or TRBV6-3 and TRBJ2-1; tentative D call: TRBD1 (7 bases). With 5 bases removed from V and 2 bases from J, the gap between germline ends came to 28 bases. Germline CDR1 is MNHEY and CDR2 is SVGEGT. This CDR3 comprises 20 residues. The CDR3 sequence: CASSSHRGLQGGVAYNEQFF. As DNA, the CDR3 is TGTGCCAGCAGTAGCCACCGGGGCCTCCAGGGGGGTGTCGCCTACAATGAGCAGTTCTTC.

This clonotype has a handful of counts. The chain recombines TRBV12-3 or TRBV12-4 with TRBJ2-5; possible D gene TRBD2, 6 bases. This CDR3 is built from 13 residues. The CDR3 here is CAIGGLSMETQYF. The DNA of the CDR3 is TGTGCTATTGGGGGACTGTCAATGGAGACCCAGTACTTC.

Comment on this clonotype: It may be a read error: a sequence one base away is much more abundant. This chain links TRBV7-3 with TRBJ2-1; D possibly corresponds to TRBD1 (6 bases). V gave up 4 bases and J gave up 6 bases, with 10 bases separating them. The CDR3 has 13 amino acids. Germline-derived CDR1 and CDR2 are SGHTA and FQGTGA. This CDR3 reads CASSSGQFNEQFF. As DNA, the CDR3 is TGTGCCAGCAGCTCCGGACAGTTCAATGAGCAGTTCTTC. Full variable domain (missing parts from reference TRBV7-3 and TRBJ2-1): GAGVSQTPSNKVTEKGKYVELRCDPISGHTALYWYRQSLGQGPEFLIYFQGTGAADDSGLPNDRFFAVRPEGSVSTLKIQRTERGDSAVYLCASSSGQFNEQFFGPGTRLTVL.

This clonotype was seen more than once but under ten times. The chain combines TRBV7-8 with TRBJ2-3, with D hard to call. CDR3 length: 15 amino acids. The V end lost 0 bases, the J end lost 2 bases, and 9 bases lay between the germline ends. CDR1 and CDR2 from the germline V gene are SGHVS and FQNEAQ. The CDR3 coding sequence is TGTGCCAGCAGCTTAGCGTTCAGGAACACAGATACGCAGTATTTT. It is translated as CASSLAFRNTDTQYF.

The sample holds a few counts of this clonotype. This chain links TRBV5-1 with TRBJ2-7; 10 bases agree with TRBD1. The length of the CDR3 is 16 residues. The germline V gene has CDR1 SGHRS and CDR2 YFSETQ. The trim removed 4 bases at V and 2 bases at J, leaving 9 bases unmatched. The CDR3 here is CASSPGQGTPTYEQYF. The CDR3 DNA reads as TGCGCCAGCAGCCCGGGACAGGGGACTCCGACCTACGAGCAGTACTTC.

This clonotype was seen at least ten times. This sequence joins TRBV12-3 or TRBV12-4 and TRBJ2-7; D is unclear. V was pared by 5 bases and J by 1 base, with 9 bases between. The CDR3 is 13 residues long. CDR3 bases: TGTGCCAGCAGTCTTTTCGGTTCCTACGAGCAGTACTTC. Translating it yields CASSLFGSYEQYF.

As for this clonotype: Its ends do not fully match the called genes, so a read error is possible. The chain links TRBV4-1 to TRBJ1-1; possibly TRBD1 for D (6 bases). The germline V gene encodes CDR1 MGHRA and CDR2 YSYEKL. This CDR3 region has 13 residues. Here the CDR3 reads CASSQVDSSEAFF. For the CDR3, the DNA is TGCGCCAGCAGCCAAGTGGACAGTTCTGAGGCTTTCTTT.

The V call is TRBV5-8, the J call TRBJ1-2; TRBD1 agrees at 8 bases. Germline CDR1 SGHTS, CDR2 YDEGEE. The V gene end was trimmed by 4 bases and the J gene end by 4 bases; junction bases not matched to a gene: 9. CDR3 length: 15 amino acids. CDR3 in amino acids: CASSPGQGLGYGYTF. DNA of the CDR3: TGTGCCAGCAGCCCAGGACAGGGATTGGGCTATGGCTACACCTTC.

The rearrangement uses TRBV12-3 or TRBV12-4 and TRBJ2-1, with 13 bases fitting TRBD2. The CDR3 loop spans 15 amino acids. The ends lost 6 bases at V and 9 bases at J; junction bases unmatched: 8. The CDR3 region has the DNA TGTGCCAGCAGCCCCGGGACTAGCGGGGCAGGTGAGCAGTTCTTC. It is translated as CASSPGTSGAGEQFF.

The rearrangement uses TRBV27 and TRBJ1-3, with D tentatively TRBD1 (5 bases). From germline, CDR1 is MNHEY and CDR2 SMNVEV (reference sequence). The CDR3 has 15 amino acids. Trimming took 5 bases from V and 0 from J, leaving 11 bases between them. The CDR3 reads CASSPQGPSGNTIYF. As DNA, the CDR3 is TGTGCCAGCAGTCCCCAGGGTCCCTCTGGAAACACCATATATTTT.

This clonotype has just a few counts. The chain couples TRBV7-3 to TRBJ2-7; 8 bases are a match to TRBD1. The CDR3 has 18 residues. Germline-derived CDR1 and CDR2 are SGHTA and FQGTGA. V was clipped by 8 bases and J by 3 bases; unmatched bases: 21. The CDR3 sequence: CASGAPRLGQATGYEQYF. CDR3 nucleotide sequence: TGTGCCAGCGGCGCACCCCGGCTGGGACAGGCTACCGGCTACGAGCAGTACTTC.

The chain carries TRBV21-1 and TRBJ2-7; the listed D gene, TRBD2, was not tested against the DNA. TRBV21-1 is shown as a pseudogene. This CDR3 spans 21 amino acids. The CDR3 here is CASNSKPDQGRLVPSSYEQYF. For the CDR3, the DNA is TGTGCCAGCAACTCCAAACCGGATCAGGGCCGGTTGGTCCCCTCCTCCTACGAGCAGTACTTC.